A single sample is the source of the 28 T cell receptor beta chains below, sequenced in a study of shared clonotypes between healthy human individuals (dated by TCRdb to 2019 to 2021). Libraries were built with the immunoSEQ multiplex PCR assay. Sourced from immuneACCESS, this table was stored by TCRdb with only in-frame sequences that have V and J called. A share of the clones is absent; for the studies checked, an unresolved V gene accounts for under half, and the remainder has no known explanation. The sample records more than 1 million clones, around 82% of which are singletons. The top ten hold 0.5% to 0.6% of the sample. The sample comprised memory CD4+ T cells from PBMCs. In light of the paper, this sample's cell subset or site label describes: CD45RA-negative fraction. Receptors originate from a man younger than 35 in good health. Some clones in this sample may be carry-over from other donors' samples.

To note about this clone: A junction end diverges from the germline sequence, so it may reflect a read error. The V and J genes are TRBV6-6 and TRBJ2-7, with a tentative D call TRBD1 (6 bases). This CDR3 is built from 13 residues. Looked up from germline, CDR1 is MNHNY and CDR2 is SVGAGI (reference sequence). CDR3 protein: CVSATGKSYEQYF. As DNA, the CDR3 is TGTGTCAGCGCTACAGGGAAGTCCTACGAGCAGTACTTC.

The chain uses TRBV28 and TRBJ2-5; 8 bases fit TRBD1. This CDR3 has 14 residues. The trim removed 6 bases at V and 5 bases at J, leaving 8 bases unmatched. Per germline, CDR1 MDHEN and CDR2 SYDVKM. The CDR3 here is CASSPGGVWETQYF. In DNA form, the CDR3 reads TGTGCCAGCAGCCCAGGGGGCGTATGGGAGACCCAGTACTTC.

The chain combines TRBV19 with TRBJ2-6; D is undetermined. The CDR3 is 10 residues long. Trimming shortened V by 10 bases and J by 12 bases, and 10 bases separated the two germline ends. The germline V gene has CDR1 LNHDA and CDR2 SQIVND (reference sequence). The CDR3 sequence is CANPPPVLTF. In DNA, the CDR3 is TGTGCCAACCCACCCCCCGTCCTGACTTTC.

The rearrangement uses TRBV5-1 and TRBJ2-1; weak D call: TRBD2 (6 bases). The CDR3 covers 17 residues. Germline CDR1 SGHRS, CDR2 YFSETQ. V shed 4 bases and J shed 2 bases, with 19 bases lying between them. The CDR3 loop is CASSPPPAGLPYNEQFF. CDR3 in DNA: TGCGCCAGCAGCCCACCTCCTGCGGGGCTCCCCTACAATGAGCAGTTCTTC.

CDR3 in DNA: TGCGCCAGCAGCCAAGACAGGGTCTATGGCTACACCTTC. It encodes CASSQDRVYGYTF. J is TRBJ1-2 and V is TRBV5-1; TRBD1 matches 7 bases. The length of the CDR3 is 13 residues. J gave up 4 bases and V 4 bases, and 4 bases lay outside the gene matches. The V gene's germline CDR1 is SGHRS and CDR2 YFSETQ.

This clone showed up just once. CDR3 sequence: CASSPGTDYNEQFF. DNA for the CDR3: TGTGCCAGCAGCCCCGGGACAGACTACAATGAGCAGTTCTTC. The genes are TRBV5-4 and TRBJ2-1, with 7 bases that match TRBD1. The CDR3 spans 14 residues. Trimming at V came to 4 bases and at J to 3 bases, leaving 4 bases not matched to a gene. Germline assignment: CDR1 SGHNT and CDR2 YYREEE (reference sequence).

V usage is TRBV5-5 and J usage is TRBJ1-4; TRBD1 might be the D (6 bases). CDR3 length equals 14 residues. Trimming pared 2 bases from V and 2 bases from J, leaving 7 bases between. Germline lookup yields CDR1 SGHKS and CDR2 YYEKEE (reference sequence). The CDR3 nucleotides are TGTGCCAGCAGCTTCAGGGGTACTAATGAAAAACTGTTTTTT. This encodes CASSFRGTNEKLFF.

The chain uses TRBV2 and TRBJ2-1, with D perhaps matching TRBD1 or TRBD2 (6 bases each). Germline values: CDR1 SNHLY, CDR2 FYNNEI. This CDR3 contains 13 residues. Trimming pared 8 bases from V and 1 base from J, leaving 9 bases between. CDR3 sequence: CASAGTSYNEQFF. DNA of the CDR3: TGTGCCAGCGCGGGGACATCCTACAATGAGCAGTTCTTC.

V and J are TRBV4-1 and TRBJ2-3; 7 nucleotides match TRBD1. This CDR3 contains 14 residues. The junction had 8 bases not matched to a gene; V was cut back by 5 bases and J by 6 bases. CDR1 and CDR2 from the germline V gene are MGHRA and YSYEKL. The CDR3, as DNA: TGCGCCAGCAGCGGGACAGACTTTTTCGATACGCAGTATTTT. Its protein product is CASSGTDFFDTQYF.

The chain links TRBV14 to TRBJ1-4; 9 nucleotides line up with TRBD1. CDR3 length equals 16 residues. Per germline, CDR1 SGHDN and CDR2 FVKESK. Unmatched junction bases numbered 6, after V lost 4 bases and J lost 3 bases. CDR3 loop: CASSPQGAGSNEKLFF. The CDR3 nucleotides are TGTGCCAGCAGCCCACAGGGGGCCGGGTCTAATGAAAAACTGTTTTTT.

V usage is TRBV6-6 and J usage is TRBJ2-3; 7 nucleotides line up with TRBD2. Germline values: CDR1 MNHNY, CDR2 SVGAGI (reference sequence). The CDR3 is 16 amino acids. Trimming took 0 bases from V and 4 from J; bases not matched to a gene: 7. The CDR3 nucleotides are TGTGCCAGCAGTTACTCGGCGGGAGTCACCCCAGATACGCAGTATTTT. It yields the protein CASSYSAGVTPDTQYF.

This sequence joins TRBV2 and TRBJ2-7; no reliable D call. The CDR3 extends over 10 amino acids. V lost 4 bases to trimming and J lost 6 bases, with 4 bases between them. Germline loops: CDR1 SNHLY, CDR2 FYNNEI. The CDR3 DNA is TGTGCCAGCAGTGTCGCCGAGCAGTACTTC. Protein sequence: CASSVAEQYF.

The chain recombines TRBV10-1 with TRBJ2-5; the D call may be TRBD1 or TRBD2 (5 bases each). Germline V lookup: CDR1 WNHNN, CDR2 SYGVQD (reference sequence). V gave up 2 bases and J gave up 3 bases, with 13 bases separating them. The CDR3 spans 15 residues. The CDR3 nucleotides read TGCGCCAGCAGTGAGACCGGGACGGCAGAAGAGACCCAGTACTTC. Its translation: CASSETGTAEETQYF.

The gene calls are TRBV2 and TRBJ2-1; D gene uncertain. The CDR3 is 11 amino acids. In germline, CDR1 is SNHLY, CDR2 FYNNEI. The ends were cut back, 4 bases at V and 7 bases at J, with 5 bases in the middle. Here the CDR3 DNA reads TGTGCCAGCAGTGTCTTTAATGAGCAGTTCTTC. It specifies CASSVFNEQFF. Complete variable domain (other parts from reference TRBV2 and TRBJ2-1): EPEVTQTPSHQVTQMGQEVILRCVPISNHLYFYWYRQILGQKVEFLVSFYNNEISEKSEIFDDQFSVERPDGSNFTLKIRSTKLEDSAMYFCASSVFNEQFFGPGTRLTVL.

The chain uses TRBV5-3 and TRBJ2-5; unclear D gene. TRBV5-3 is annotated as an ORF whose role is uncertain. The ends were cut back, 4 bases at V and 2 bases at J, with 12 bases in the middle. CDR3 length: 14 residues. The CDR3 DNA sequence: TGTGCCAGAAGCCTCCCCTCGGCACAAGAGACCCAGTACTTC. Protein: CARSLPSAQETQYF.

The V gene is TRBV7-9, the J gene TRBJ2-5; D might be TRBD1 (6 bases). In germline, CDR1 is SEHNR, CDR2 FQNEAQ (reference sequence). The CDR3 sequence is 15 residues long. The V end lost 0 bases, the J end lost 5 bases, and 13 bases lay between the germline ends. CDR3 DNA sequence: TGTGCCAGCAGCTTAGCAGCAGGGGTGGGCGAGACCCAGTACTTC. It yields the protein CASSLAAGVGETQYF.

The chain couples TRBV19 to TRBJ2-5; TRBD2 might be the D (6 bases). V was cut by 3 bases and J by 4 bases, with 12 bases left in between. In germline, CDR1 is LNHDA, CDR2 SQIVND (reference sequence). This CDR3 has 14 amino acids. The DNA for the CDR3 is TGTGCCAGTAGTATTCGTGGGGGAGGAGAGACCCAGTACTTC. Translating it yields CASSIRGGGETQYF.

A single count supports this clone. This chain joins TRBV28 and TRBJ1-1; possible D gene TRBD1, 5 bases. There are 14 residues in the CDR3. CDR1 is MDHEN and CDR2 is SYDVKM in the germline V gene. Deletions cut 3 bases from V and 6 bases from J, with 14 bases between. The chain's CDR3 is CASSFRAASPEAFF. The DNA of the CDR3 is TGTGCCAGCAGTTTCAGGGCAGCGTCCCCTGAAGCTTTCTTT.

As regards this clone: This specimen includes other DNA sequences encoding the same CDR3. The chain employs TRBV7-2 and TRBJ2-5, with unresolved D. CDR1 and CDR2 (germline): SGHTA, FQGNSA. The CDR3 length is 16 residues. The V end was cut by 1 base, the J end by 6 bases, with 18 bases between. The CDR3, as DNA: TGTGCCAGCAGCTTAGACGAATCTAGTTGGGGAAAGACCCAGTACTTC. Amino acids: CASSLDESSWGKTQYF.

This clone was recorded once. This rearrangement joins TRBV7-2 to TRBJ1-2, with 12 bases identical to TRBD1. The CDR3 contains 15 residues. V dropped 1 base and J dropped 8; count of bases not matched to a gene: 5. Germline assignment: CDR1 SGHTA and CDR2 FQGNSA. CDR3: CASSLGGTGGRGYTF. The CDR3 DNA sequence: TGTGCCAGCAGCTTAGGTGGGACAGGGGGCAGGGGCTACACCTTC.

This clone appeared a few times. The gene calls are TRBV19 and TRBJ2-7, with TRBD1 identical over 7 bases. J was trimmed by 4 bases and V by 5 bases; bases with no gene match: 8. In germline, CDR1 is LNHDA, CDR2 SQIVND (reference sequence). CDR3 length: 14 amino acids. This chain's CDR3 is CASSRQGQGYEQYF. CDR3 DNA sequence: TGTGCCAGTAGTCGACAGGGTCAGGGTTACGAGCAGTACTTC.

V and J are TRBV6-1 and TRBJ2-6; 12 bases fit TRBD1. Germline V gene data show CDR1 as MNHNS and CDR2 as SASEGT. The CDR3 is 18 amino acids. V shed 4 bases, J shed 3 bases, and the junction held 7 bases outside the gene matches. The chain's CDR3 is CASSATGQGAYGANVLTF. CDR3 nucleotides: TGTGCCAGCAGTGCAACGGGACAGGGGGCGTATGGGGCCAACGTCCTGACTTTC.

The chain couples TRBV5-1 to TRBJ2-1; 7 nucleotides align to TRBD1. J gave up 5 bases and V 8 bases, and 7 bases lay outside the gene matches. Looked up from germline, CDR1 is SGHRS and CDR2 is YFSETQ. There are 13 residues in the CDR3. The CDR3 sequence is CASSTGKDNEQFF. Here the CDR3 DNA reads TGCGCCAGTTCGACAGGGAAGGACAATGAGCAGTTCTTC.

The DNA for the CDR3 is TGCAGCGTGGCCCCCGGTTGGGGGATGGCCGGGGAGCTGTTTTTT. It encodes CSVAPGWGMAGELFF. This chain joins TRBV29-1 and TRBJ2-2; tentatively, D is TRBD1 or TRBD2 (5 bases each). The CDR3 loop spans 15 amino acids. The V gene's germline CDR1 is SQVTM and CDR2 ANQGSEA. Trimming took off 6 bases at V and 6 bases at J, with 20 bases between the two ends.

A remark on this clone: The sample contains more than one DNA sequence encoding this CDR3. The chain joins TRBV19 to TRBJ1-5; D not certain. Per the germline V gene, CDR1 is LNHDA and CDR2 is SQIVND (reference sequence). Between the trimmed V and J ends, which lost 3 bases and 1 base, there was a span of 7 bases. There are 14 residues in the CDR3. CDR3 DNA: TGTGCCAGTAGTATCGAGGACAGCAATCAGCCCCAGCATTTT. It specifies CASSIEDSNQPQHF.

Of note for this clone: Other DNA sequences in this specimen translate into the identical CDR3. The chain has TRBV5-1 and TRBJ1-2, with TRBD1 as a possible D gene (6 bases). This CDR3 spans 15 amino acids. The V gene's germline CDR1 is SGHRS and CDR2 YFSETQ. V was clipped by 4 bases and J by 2 bases, with 15 bases between them. CDR3 bases: TGCGCCAGCAGCCCCGGACAGCGGATGAACTATGGCTACACCTTC. It is translated as CASSPGQRMNYGYTF.

This clone occurred a few times. V gene TRBV5-6 combines with J gene TRBJ2-5; 13 bases are shared with TRBD2. Judging by the DNA end, TRBJ2-7 fits better; the J call may be wrong. Germline lookup yields CDR1 SGHDT and CDR2 YYEEEE. The CDR3 covers 15 residues. The CDR3 spells CASSKLAGGLDEQYF. DNA of the CDR3: TGTGCCAGCAGTAAACTAGCGGGAGGGCTAGACGAGCAGTACTTC.

This clone was seen once. The J gene is TRBJ2-1, the V gene TRBV5-1; the match to TRBD2 covers 7 bases. The ends lost 2 bases at V and 0 bases at J; junction bases unmatched: 5. The germline V gene encodes CDR1 SGHRS and CDR2 YFSETQ. The CDR3 is 16 amino acids. The CDR3 sequence is CASSFVAGLSYNEQFF. CDR3 coding DNA: TGCGCCAGCAGCTTCGTAGCGGGTCTCTCCTACAATGAGCAGTTCTTC. The full variable domain, rest sourced from reference TRBV5-1 and TRBJ2-1, is KAGVTQTPRYLIKTRGQQVTLSCSPISGHRSVSWYQQTPGQGLQFLFEYFSETQRNKGNFPGRFSGRQFSNSRSEMNVSTLELGDSALYLCASSFVAGLSYNEQFFGPGTRLTVL.